This TCR beta chain was identified during a study of glioma-infiltrating T cells after dendritic cell vaccination. About the research overall: Glioblastoma patients came from Phase I and II dendritic cell vaccination trials. Broader study findings: Only a small number of patients had complete blood and tumor samples.

Germline-derived CDR1 and CDR2 are GTSNPN and SVGIG (reference sequence). V lost 0 bases to trimming and J lost 6 bases, with 9 bases between them. This CDR3 spans 13 amino acids. Libraries were prepared by immunoSEQ multiplex PCR; TCRdb keeps only in-frame clonotypes and omits some of them. Of over 55,000 clones in the sample, about 86% were seen once. The time point here: after dendritic cell vaccination, including at tumor progression/relapse. Fresh-frozen tumor tissue and more than two years of survival data were available for all. This clone was detected once. The antigen is not known. Sequencing used blood, obtained after dendritic cell vaccination. The chain has TRBV30 and TRBJ2-1, with TRBD1 as a possible D gene (6 bases). The sequence came from a human donor with glioblastoma. The CDR3 loop reads CAWSVLRGNEQFF. In nucleotides, the CDR3 is TGTGCCTGGAGTGTTCTCAGGGGCAATGAGCAGTTCTTC.